This T cell receptor (beta chain) derives from a study of CD8+CD57+ T cells in acquired aplastic anemia. With respect to this clonotype: An end of the junction does not agree with germline; a read error may underlie this.

Before being chosen for sequencing, patients had shown CD8+CD57+ cell expansion by flow cytometry. Each patient had severe acquired aplastic anemia. CDR3 and TCR beta VDJ profiling relied on a genomic DNA template. One entry per CDR3 protein, called by TCRdb with MiXCR from the reads. The repertoire holds about 160,000 distinct CDR3 sequences, with around 48% as singletons. Material for sequencing was sorted CD4+, CD8+, or CD8+CD57+ T cells (not recorded which) from PBMCs. The clonotype originates from a human donor with aplastic anemia.

The CDR3: CASSDGSWGNQPQHF. For the CDR3, the DNA is TGTGCCAGCAGTGACGGCAGTTGGGGCAATCAGCCCCAGCATTTT. The chain recombines TRBV10-3 with TRBJ1-5; D is undetermined. CDR3 length: 15 residues. The germline V gene has CDR1 ENHRY and CDR2 SYGVKD.